This T cell receptor beta chain was captured by sequencing in a study of a mutant IDH1 vaccine in newly diagnosed glioma. Study summary: Patients received eight vaccinations in weeks 1, 3, 5, 7, 11, 15, 19, 23. Pretreatment consisted of radiotherapy, temozolomide, or both, with most receiving both. Study-wide points: Pseudoprogression looked unconnected to shifts in top peripheral T cell clonotypes.

Using immunoSEQ multiplex PCR, the repertoire was profiled, and TCRdb retains in-frame clones only, with some absent. The table lists tens of thousands of clones, approximately 80% of them singletons. Trimming took off 7 bases at V and 5 bases at J, with 14 bases between the two ends. This CDR3 is 12 amino acids long. The germline gives CDR1 SQVTM, CDR2 ANQGSEA. As to time point: week 23, last vaccination. The study gave 300 ug of mutant IDH1 20-mer peptide per vaccine dose, with topical imiquimod. Patients carried new grade 3 or 4 IDH1-mutant astrocytomas lacking nuclear ATRX. A remark on this clone: Its antigen remains unknown.

The input for sequencing was PBMCs, taken from a glioma patient whose treatment included an IDH1 peptide vaccine. The TCR sequence derives from a man aged 35-49 years with glioma. The V call is TRBV29-1, the J call TRBJ2-5; D gene ambiguous. CDR3 in amino acids: CSAGSGSETQYF. As DNA, the CDR3 is TGCAGCGCCGGGTCGGGTTCCGAGACCCAGTACTTC.